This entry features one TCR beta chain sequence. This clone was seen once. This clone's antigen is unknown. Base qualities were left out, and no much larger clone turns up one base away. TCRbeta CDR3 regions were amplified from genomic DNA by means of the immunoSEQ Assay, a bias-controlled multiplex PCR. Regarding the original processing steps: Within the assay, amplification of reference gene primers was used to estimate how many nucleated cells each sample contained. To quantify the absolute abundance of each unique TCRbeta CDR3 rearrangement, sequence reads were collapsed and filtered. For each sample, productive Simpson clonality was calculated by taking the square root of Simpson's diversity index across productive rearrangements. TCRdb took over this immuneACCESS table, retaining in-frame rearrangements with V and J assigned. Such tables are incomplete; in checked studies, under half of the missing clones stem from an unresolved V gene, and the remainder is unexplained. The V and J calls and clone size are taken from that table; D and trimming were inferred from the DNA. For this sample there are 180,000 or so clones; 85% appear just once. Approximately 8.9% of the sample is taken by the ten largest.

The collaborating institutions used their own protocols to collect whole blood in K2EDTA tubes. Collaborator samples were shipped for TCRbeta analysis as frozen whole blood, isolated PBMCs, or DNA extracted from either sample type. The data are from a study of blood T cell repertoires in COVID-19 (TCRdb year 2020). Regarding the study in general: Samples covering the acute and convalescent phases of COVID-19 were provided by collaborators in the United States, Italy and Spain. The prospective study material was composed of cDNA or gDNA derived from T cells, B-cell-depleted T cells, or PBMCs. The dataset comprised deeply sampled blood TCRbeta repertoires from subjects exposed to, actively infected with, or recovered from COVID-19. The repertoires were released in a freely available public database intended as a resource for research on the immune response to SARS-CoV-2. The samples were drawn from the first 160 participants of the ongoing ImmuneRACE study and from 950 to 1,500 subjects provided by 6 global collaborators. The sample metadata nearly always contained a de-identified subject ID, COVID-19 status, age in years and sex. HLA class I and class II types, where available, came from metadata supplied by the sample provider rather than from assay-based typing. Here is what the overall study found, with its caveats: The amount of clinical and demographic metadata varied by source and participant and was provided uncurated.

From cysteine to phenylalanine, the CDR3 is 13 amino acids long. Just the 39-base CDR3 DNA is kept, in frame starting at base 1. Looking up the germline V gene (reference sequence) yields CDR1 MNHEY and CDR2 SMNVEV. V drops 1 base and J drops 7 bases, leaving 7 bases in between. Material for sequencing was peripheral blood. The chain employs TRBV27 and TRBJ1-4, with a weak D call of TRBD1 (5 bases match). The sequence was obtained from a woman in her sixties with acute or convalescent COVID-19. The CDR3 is CASSLYQGEKLFF. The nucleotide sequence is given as TGTGCCAGCAGTTTATATCAGGGTGAAAAACTGTTTTTT.